The 27 T cell receptor beta chains below were found in one sample sequenced in a study of long-term antiretroviral therapy in people with HIV. Survey level was the resolution at which the v3.0 immunoSEQ assay ran. Measured with immunoSEQ multiplex PCR; TCRdb has only the in-frame clones, and not every one. The sample holds some 10,000 clones, 76% seen once. The sequencing here drew on unsorted PBMCs, taken at the start of antiretroviral therapy, before treatment. The receptors come from a man aged 25-40 years with HIV.

The chain links TRBV5-1 to TRBJ2-3; 10 bases fit TRBD2. The CDR3 is made up of 18 amino acids. Germline-derived CDR1 and CDR2 are SGHRS and YFSETQ. The V gene end was trimmed by 2 bases and the J gene end by 9 bases; junction bases not matched to a gene: 18. In DNA, the CDR3 is TGCGCCAGCAGCTTTAGTACCCAAGCGGGGGGGCCAGTAGGAACGCAGTATTTT. Translating gives CASSFSTQAGGPVGTQYF.

This clone has just a few counts. CDR3 bases: TGCGCCAGCAGCTTGCCCGGACGGGGCTCCTACAATGAGCAGTTCTTC. This codes for CASSLPGRGSYNEQFF. V and J are TRBV5-1 and TRBJ2-1, with D maybe TRBD2 (5 bases). Trimming cost V 1 base and J 0 bases, with 11 bases left between them. Per the germline V gene, CDR1 is SGHRS and CDR2 is YFSETQ. The length of the CDR3 is 16 residues.

The V gene is TRBV12-5, the J gene TRBJ1-2, with unresolved D. Germline-derived CDR1 and CDR2 are LGHNT and FRNRAP. The CDR3 sequence is 15 residues long. With 5 bases removed from V and 4 bases from J, the gap between germline ends came to 17 bases. CDR3 nucleotides: TGTGCTAGTGGTCCGGGCAAACGGGTAGTCTATGGCTACACCTTC. This codes for CASGPGKRVVYGYTF. Supplemented by reference TRBV12-5 and TRBJ1-2, the full variable domain reads DARVTQTPRHKVTEMGQEVTMRCQPILGHNTVFWYRQTMMQGLELLAYFRNRAPLDDSGMPKDRFSAEMPDATLATLKIQPSEPRDSAVYFCASGPGKRVVYGYTFGSGTRLTVV.

The chain employs TRBV19 and TRBJ1-2; D is perhaps TRBD1 (6 bases). This CDR3 has 15 amino acids. Germline V lookup: CDR1 LNHDA, CDR2 SQIVND (reference sequence). V dropped 1 base and J dropped 6 bases, with 15 bases sitting between them. The CDR3 is CASSIGPGSGDGYTF. The CDR3, as DNA: TGTGCCAGTAGTATAGGTCCCGGGTCAGGGGATGGCTACACCTTC.

CDR3 amino acids: CASSQGRGRYEQYF. In nucleotides, the CDR3 is TGCGCCAGCAGCCAAGGCAGGGGTCGGTACGAGCAGTACTTC. The V call is TRBV4-3, the J call TRBJ2-7; tentatively, D is TRBD1 (6 bases). The V gene lost 1 base and the J gene lost 4 bases, with 11 bases spanning the gap. CDR1 is LGHNA, CDR2 YSLEER, per germline. The CDR3 length is 14 residues.

The V and J genes are TRBV5-6 and TRBJ2-3; D ambiguous. The CDR3 length is 15 residues. The germline gives CDR1 SGHDT, CDR2 YYEEEE. V was trimmed by 4 bases and J by 1 base, leaving 13 bases between them. CDR3 loop: CASSGGGFGTDTQYF. DNA for the CDR3: TGTGCCAGCAGCGGTGGTGGTTTTGGCACAGATACGCAGTATTTT.

This chain uses TRBV4-3 with TRBJ2-3, with D tentatively TRBD1 (6 bases). The germline V gene encodes CDR1 LGHNA and CDR2 YSLEER. This CDR3 contains 15 residues. The V end was cut by 0 bases, the J end by 6 bases, with 13 bases between. For the CDR3, the DNA is TGCGCCAGCAGCCAAGACGGCAGGGGAGCCGATACGCAGTATTTT. Amino acids: CASSQDGRGADTQYF.

This clone was observed once. The chain recombines TRBV5-1 with TRBJ1-2, with D perhaps TRBD1 (5 bases). The germline V gene has CDR1 SGHRS and CDR2 YFSETQ. Trimming removed 3 bases from V and 10 bases from J, with 19 bases in between. The length of the CDR3 is 14 residues. The DNA of the CDR3 is TGCGCCAGCAGCTCGGCGCAGGGAAGTCATGACTACACCTTC. Translated, it gives CASSSAQGSHDYTF.

The J gene is TRBJ2-2, the V gene TRBV5-4; 8 positions agree with TRBD1. The CDR3 has 15 amino acids. Trimming cost V 5 bases and J 0 bases; bases outside gene matches: 3. Germline V gives CDR1 SGHNT, CDR2 YYREEE (reference sequence). CDR3 region: CASSRTGPNTGELFF. CDR3 nucleotide sequence: TGTGCCAGCAGTCGGACAGGGCCGAACACCGGGGAGCTGTTTTTT.

The sample holds a few counts of this clone. The chain employs TRBV15 and TRBJ2-3; 7 bases map to TRBD2. Germline assignment: CDR1 LNHNV and CDR2 YYDKDF (reference sequence). The CDR3 is 17 residues long. The V and J ends lost 1 base and 1 base, in that order; junction bases with no gene match: 8. The CDR3 DNA reads TGTGCCACCAGCAGAGGACCAGCGGGGACCCGCACAGATACGCAGTATTTT. Its translation: CATSRGPAGTRTDTQYF.

The chain has TRBV5-4 and TRBJ1-2; D possibly corresponds to TRBD1 (5 bases). The V end was cut by 4 bases, the J end by 4 bases, with 14 bases between. This CDR3 region has 14 residues. Looked up from germline, CDR1 is SGHNT and CDR2 is YYREEE (reference sequence). The CDR3 region has the DNA TGTGCCAGCAGCGGGGGGGAGGCCGGCTATGGCTACACCTTC. It encodes CASSGGEAGYGYTF.

The chain combines TRBV19 with TRBJ2-7, with TRBD2 matching over 8 bases. The CDR3 has 14 residues. The germline CDR1 and CDR2 sequences are LNHDA and SQIVND (reference sequence). Losses at the gene ends were 4 bases for V and 1 base for J; bases not matched to a gene: 3. The DNA of the CDR3 is TGTGCCAGTAGTAAACGGGAGGGGTCCTACGAGCAGTACTTC. Translation gives CASSKREGSYEQYF.

By share, this clone counts as large (0.1 to 1%). The V gene is TRBV11-3, the J gene TRBJ2-6, with D unresolved. CDR3 size: 12 residues. Trimming pared 5 bases from V and 6 bases from J, leaving 5 bases between. Per the germline V gene, CDR1 is SGHNT and CDR2 is YENEEA. The CDR3 sequence is CASSAAANVLTF. In DNA form, the CDR3 reads TGTGCCAGCAGCGCGGCGGCCAACGTCCTGACTTTC.

The chain uses TRBV15 and TRBJ2-6; the D is unclear. The CDR3 length is 16 residues. With 0 bases removed from V and 2 bases from J, the gap between germline ends came to 8 bases. The germline V gene has CDR1 LNHNV and CDR2 YYDKDF (reference sequence). As DNA, the CDR3 is TGTGCCACCAGCAGAGACAGGTCCCCTGGGGCCAACGTCCTGACTTTC. It specifies CATSRDRSPGANVLTF.

This clone was seen a handful of times. The chain's CDR3 is CATSDRVVSPLHF. In DNA, the CDR3 is TGTGCCACCTCAGACAGGGTAGTTTCCCCCCTCCACTTT. The genes are TRBV27 and TRBJ1-6; 7 positions agree with TRBD1. The CDR3 covers 13 residues. The J segment lost 13 bases and the V segment lost 10 bases, leaving 13 bases of the junction unmatched. Germline CDR1 reads MNHEY; CDR2 reads SMNVEV (reference sequence).

This clone was seen only once. The chain is built from TRBV6-5 and TRBJ2-7; D may be TRBD2 (6 bases). Germline CDR1 and CDR2: MNHEY and SVGAGI. The germline V and J ends were trimmed by 5 bases and 4 bases, with 15 bases remaining between them. CDR3 length: 14 residues. CDR3 protein: CASSIQPGGYEQYF. The CDR3 DNA reads TGTGCCAGCAGTATCCAGCCCGGGGGATACGAGCAGTACTTC.

This clone appeared a single time. V is TRBV4-1 and J is TRBJ1-1; 10 bases agree with TRBD1. The V and J ends lost 4 bases and 10 bases, in that order; junction bases with no gene match: 9. Germline CDR1 MGHRA, CDR2 YSYEKL. The CDR3 length is 14 residues. DNA of the CDR3: TGCGCCAGCAGCCGCGAGACAGGGGGCCTCCCAGCTTTCTTT. Residues: CASSRETGGLPAFF.

The chain has TRBV7-9 and TRBJ2-5; 8 bases agree with TRBD1. This CDR3 has 17 residues. Germline-derived CDR1 and CDR2 are SEHNR and FQNEAQ (reference sequence). Trimming at V came to 3 bases and at J to 2 bases, leaving 11 bases not matched to a gene. DNA for the CDR3: TGTGCCAGCAGCTTGGGGCCCAGACAGGGGTTACAAGAGACCCAGTACTTC. Its translation: CASSLGPRQGLQETQYF. The variable domain in full, completed from reference TRBV7-9 and TRBJ2-5, reads DTGVSQNPRHKITKRGQNVTFRCDPISEHNRLYWYRQTLGQGPEFLTYFQNEAQLEKSRLLSDRFSAERPKGSFSTLEIQRTEQGDSAMYLCASSLGPRQGLQETQYFGPGTRLLVL.

The gene calls are TRBV7-2 and TRBJ1-6; 7 bases are shared with TRBD1. CDR1 is SGHTA and CDR2 is FQGNSA in the germline V gene. This CDR3 has 15 residues. V lost 6 bases, J lost 7 bases, and 9 bases stayed unmatched. CDR3 coding DNA: TGTGCCAGCAGTCTACCCAGGGGGGTGAATTCACCCCTCCACTTT. It encodes CASSLPRGVNSPLHF.

This chain links TRBV5-3 with TRBJ1-5, with D hard to call. TRBV5-3 is designated an ORF whose function remains uncertain. This CDR3 has 14 residues. Trimming took 0 bases from V and 7 from J, leaving 11 bases between them. Here the CDR3 reads CARSLGCLGQPQHF. CDR3 nucleotide sequence: TGTGCCAGAAGCTTGGGCTGCCTCGGCCAGCCCCAGCATTTT.

Comments on this clone: Other DNA sequences within the sample encode an identical CDR3. This chain joins TRBV11-2 and TRBJ2-7, with 8 bases identical to TRBD2. CDR3 length: 15 residues. Germline CDR1 reads SGHAT; CDR2 reads FQNNGV. The trim removed 3 bases at V and 0 bases at J, leaving 4 bases unmatched. The CDR3 bases are TGTGCCAGCAGCTTCAGCGGGGGTCCCTCCTACGAGCAGTACTTC. Amino acids: CASSFSGGPSYEQYF.

The table lists this clone with a count of one. V gene TRBV29-1 combines with J gene TRBJ2-5; no firm D call. The CDR3 runs 12 residues. Trimming removed 5 bases from V and 2 bases from J, with 9 bases in between. Germline V gene lookup returns CDR1 SQVTM and CDR2 ANQGSEA. CDR3 sequence: CSVTGLQETQYF. DNA for the CDR3: TGCAGCGTTACTGGATTGCAAGAGACCCAGTACTTC.

This sequence joins TRBV27 and TRBJ2-7; TRBD1 is a possible D gene (6 bases). Germline values: CDR1 MNHEY, CDR2 SMNVEV (reference sequence). V lost 8 bases to trimming and J lost 5 bases, with 16 bases between them. The CDR3 contains 13 residues. The CDR3 sequence: CASQPQGLNEQYF. CDR3 bases: TGTGCCAGCCAACCTCAGGGGCTCAACGAGCAGTACTTC.

This clone appeared a few times. The chain carries TRBV15 and TRBJ1-5; D unclear. CDR1 and CDR2 from the germline V gene are LNHNV and YYDKDF (reference sequence). V lost 0 bases and J 5 bases, leaving 8 bases between the germline ends. The CDR3 has 14 residues. The CDR3 DNA reads as TGTGCCACCAGCAGAGATCACGGTGATCAGCCCCAGCATTTT. This gives the protein CATSRDHGDQPQHF.

The chain carries TRBV6-4 and TRBJ2-3, with a tentative D call TRBD1 (8 bases). With 4 bases removed from V and 2 bases from J, the gap between germline ends came to 13 bases. CDR1 and CDR2 from the germline V gene are MRHNA and SNTAGT. This CDR3 is built from 15 residues. CDR3 in amino acids: CASSVQGGTTDTQYF. The CDR3 bases are TGTGCCAGCAGTGTACAGGGGGGGACCACAGATACGCAGTATTTT.

This clone was counted between two and nine times. The chain carries TRBV6-1 and TRBJ2-5; D not certain. The V and J ends lost 4 bases and 2 bases respectively, with 8 bases between them. There are 13 residues in the CDR3. Per germline, CDR1 MNHNS and CDR2 SASEGT. In nucleotides, the CDR3 is TGTGCCAGCAGTGGGGCGCTACAAGAGACCCAGTACTTC. Translated, it gives CASSGALQETQYF.

The rearrangement uses TRBV11-3 and TRBJ2-1, with 10 nucleotides matching TRBD2. Trimming at V came to 3 bases and at J to 4 bases, leaving 3 bases not matched to a gene. The germline V gene encodes CDR1 SGHNT and CDR2 YENEEA. This CDR3 comprises 15 residues. The CDR3 DNA is TGTGCCAGCAGCTTGAGCGGGGGGGGATACAATGAGCAGTTCTTC. Translation gives CASSLSGGGYNEQFF.